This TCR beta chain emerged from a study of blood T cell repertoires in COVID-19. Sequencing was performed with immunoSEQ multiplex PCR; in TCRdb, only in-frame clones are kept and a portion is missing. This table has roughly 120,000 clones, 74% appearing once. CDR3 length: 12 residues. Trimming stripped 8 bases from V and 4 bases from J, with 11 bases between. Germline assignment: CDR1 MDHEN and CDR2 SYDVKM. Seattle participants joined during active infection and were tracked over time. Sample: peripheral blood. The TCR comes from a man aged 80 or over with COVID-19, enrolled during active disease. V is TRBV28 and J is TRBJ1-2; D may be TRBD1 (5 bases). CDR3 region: CASSRGTYGYTF. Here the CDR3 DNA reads TGTGCCAGCTCTAGGGGAACCTATGGCTACACCTTC.